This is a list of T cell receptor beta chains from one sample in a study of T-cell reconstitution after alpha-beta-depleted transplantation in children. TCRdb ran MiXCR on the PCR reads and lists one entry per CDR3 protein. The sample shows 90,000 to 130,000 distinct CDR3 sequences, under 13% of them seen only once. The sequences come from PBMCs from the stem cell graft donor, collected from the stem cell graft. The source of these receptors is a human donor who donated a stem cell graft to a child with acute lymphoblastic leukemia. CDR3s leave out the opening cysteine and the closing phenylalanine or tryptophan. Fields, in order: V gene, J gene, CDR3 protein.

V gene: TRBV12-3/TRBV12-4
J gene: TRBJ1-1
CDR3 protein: ASSPDRGRTEAF

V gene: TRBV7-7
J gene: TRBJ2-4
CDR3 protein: ASSLKTKNIQY

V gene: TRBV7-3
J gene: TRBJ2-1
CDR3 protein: ASSPGGSSSYNEQF

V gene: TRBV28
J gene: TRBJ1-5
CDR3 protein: ASSLGGPMAQH

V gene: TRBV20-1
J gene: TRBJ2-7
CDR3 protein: SAREPDRFPYEQY

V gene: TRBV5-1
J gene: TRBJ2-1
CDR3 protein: ASSFPGDNEQF

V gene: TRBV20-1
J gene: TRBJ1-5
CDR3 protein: SALPGMRPNQPQH

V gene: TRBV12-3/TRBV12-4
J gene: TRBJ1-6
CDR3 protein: ASSFGDRVTYNSPLH

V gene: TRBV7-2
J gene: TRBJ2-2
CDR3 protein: ASSFWGRGGSGELF

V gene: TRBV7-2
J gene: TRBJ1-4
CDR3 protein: ASSLAGFEEKLF